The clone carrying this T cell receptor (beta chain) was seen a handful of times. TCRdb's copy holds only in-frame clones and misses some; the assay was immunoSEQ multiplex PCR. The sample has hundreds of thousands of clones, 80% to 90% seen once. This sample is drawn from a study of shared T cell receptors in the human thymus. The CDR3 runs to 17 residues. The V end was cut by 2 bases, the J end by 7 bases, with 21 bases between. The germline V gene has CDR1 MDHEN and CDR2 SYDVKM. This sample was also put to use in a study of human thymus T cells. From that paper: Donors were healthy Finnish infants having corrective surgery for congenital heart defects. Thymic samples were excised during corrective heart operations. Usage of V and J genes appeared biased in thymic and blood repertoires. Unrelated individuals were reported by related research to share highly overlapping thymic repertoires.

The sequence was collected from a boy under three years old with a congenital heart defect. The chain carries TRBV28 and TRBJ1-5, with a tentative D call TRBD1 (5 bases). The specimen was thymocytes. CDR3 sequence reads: CASSLGQWTHKHQPQHF. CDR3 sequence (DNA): TGTGCCAGCAGTTTAGGTCAGTGGACACACAAGCACCAGCCCCAGCATTTT. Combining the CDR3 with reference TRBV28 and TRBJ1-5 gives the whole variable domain DVKVTQSSRYLVKRTGEKVFLECVQDMDHENMFWYRQDPGLGLRLIYFSYDVKMKEKGDIPEGYSVSREKKERFSLILESASTNQTSMYLCASSLGQWTHKHQPQHFGDGTRLSIL.